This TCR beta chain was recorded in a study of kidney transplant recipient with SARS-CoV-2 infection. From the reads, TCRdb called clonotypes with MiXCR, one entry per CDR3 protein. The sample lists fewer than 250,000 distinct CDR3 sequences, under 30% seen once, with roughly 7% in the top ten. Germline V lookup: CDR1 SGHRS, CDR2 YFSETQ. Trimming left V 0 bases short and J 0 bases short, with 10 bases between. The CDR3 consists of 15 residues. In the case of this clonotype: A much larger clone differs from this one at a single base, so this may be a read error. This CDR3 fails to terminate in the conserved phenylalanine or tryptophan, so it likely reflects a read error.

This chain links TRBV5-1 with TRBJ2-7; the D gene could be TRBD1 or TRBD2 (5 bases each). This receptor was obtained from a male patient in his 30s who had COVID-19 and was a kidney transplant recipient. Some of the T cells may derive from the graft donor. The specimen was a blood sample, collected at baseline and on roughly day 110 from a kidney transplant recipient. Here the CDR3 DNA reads TGCGCCAGCAGCTTGGCCGTGGGGACCTCCTACGAGCAGTACTCC. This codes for CASSLAVGTSYEQYS.